This entry is about one TCR beta chain. The sample is drawn from a study of T-cell reconstitution after alpha-beta-depleted transplantation in children. Construction of the TCRbeta library involved unique molecular identifiers. TCRdb called the PCR reads again in MiXCR, with one record for every CDR3 protein. Of 350,000 to 450,000 distinct CDR3 sequences listed, around 21% are singletons. Trimming removed 5 bases from V and 3 bases from J, with 13 bases in between. This CDR3 is 14 amino acids long. Germline V gene lookup returns CDR1 LGHNA and CDR2 YSLEER. This chain joins TRBV4-3 and TRBJ1-1; a possible D gene is TRBD1 (5 bases). This clonotype was obtained from a human donor who donated a stem cell graft to a child with acute myeloid leukemia. Sequences were derived from PBMCs from the stem cell graft donor, sampled from the stem cell graft. CDR3 in amino acids: CASSGGLGDTEAFF. In nucleotides, the CDR3 is TGCGCCAGCAGCGGGGGACTTGGGGACACTGAAGCTTTCTTT.